This TCR beta chain was sequenced for a study of T cell changes during pregnancy in multiple sclerosis. Method: immunoSEQ multiplex PCR; TCRdb's copy keeps in-frame clones and lacks some. Counted here are about 68,000 clones, roughly nine tenths occurring once; the ten biggest clones make up more than 0.75%. The CDR3 sequence is 15 residues long. The germline gives CDR1 SNHLY, CDR2 FYNNEI. The V and J genes are TRBV2 and TRBJ2-5; 12 bases are shared with TRBD2. The J call may be faulty, since TRBJ2-7 better matches the DNA end. The receptor comes from a female donor with multiple sclerosis, enrolled in a pregnancy study. This specimen was peripheral blood, taken in the second trimester of pregnancy. CDR3 residues: CASSGLAGGSYEQYF. The DNA of the CDR3 is TGTGCCAGCAGTGGGCTAGCGGGGGGGTCCTACGAGCAGTACTTC.